These 5 T cell receptor beta chains originate from one sample sequenced in a study of CD8+CD57+ T cells in acquired aplastic anemia (dated by TCRdb to between 2018 and 2020). Instrument used: Illumina HiSeq 2000. Genomic DNA served as template for TCR beta VDJ combination and CDR3 sequence profiling. The public reads were quality trimmed at Q25 with fastp and then assembled into clones with MiXCR by TCRdb, keeping productive beta chains. A single entry per CDR3 protein holds the most common genes and DNA from its merged rows. The sample table shows 400,000 to 450,000 distinct CDR3 sequences, and roughly 64% are seen once. Together, the top ten hold 4% of the sample. Sequencing was carried out using sorted CD4+, CD8+, or CD8+CD57+ T cells (not recorded which) from PBMCs. Receptors were obtained from a human donor in good health, serving as a control.

On this clonotype: This CDR3 is missing its conserved last phenylalanine or tryptophan, likely due to a read error. The DNA is left out, because the CDR3 cannot be placed on it with certainty; the CDR3 is given as TCRdb lists it. The CDR3 reads CATSAGGPDSSDKLFFG. This sequence joins TRBV24-1 and TRBJ2-1; no DNA check was done on the table's D call, TRBD1. The CDR3 sequence runs 17 residues, both termini included. CDR1 is KGHDR and CDR2 is SFDVKD in the germline V gene.

On this clonotype: As the CDR3 is not closed by the conserved phenylalanine or tryptophan, this likely results from a read error. It is unclear where the CDR3 begins or ends on the DNA, so no DNA is shown, and the CDR3 is as TCRdb lists it. The V gene is TRBV19, the J gene TRBJ1-5. The germline CDR1 and CDR2 sequences are LNHDA and SQIVND (reference sequence). The CDR3 numbers 15 amino acids, ends counted. Here the CDR3 reads CASSNGRKEAQHLGD.

The chain joins TRBV2 to TRBJ1-1; 9 bases align to TRBD1. CDR3 length: 17 residues. Trimming took 6 bases from V and 2 from J; bases not matched to a gene: 13. Germline loops: CDR1 SNHLY, CDR2 FYNNEI. Here the CDR3 DNA reads TGTGCCAGCAGCTCCGGGACAGGGCGTATCGATAACACTGAAGCTTTCTTT. Encoded protein: CASSSGTGRIDNTEAFF.

This clonotype was seen ten or more times. The genes are TRBV7-9 and TRBJ1-2; D remains unclear. CDR3 length: 13 residues. Trimming pared 0 bases from V and 2 bases from J, leaving 4 bases between. Germline lookup yields CDR1 SEHNR and CDR2 FQNEAQ (reference sequence). CDR3 bases: TGTGCCAGCAGCTTAGCGGGGAACTATGGCTACACCTTC. This gives the protein CASSLAGNYGYTF.

Concerning this clonotype itself: The junction departs from the called germline gene at one end, perhaps through a read error. The chain has TRBV19 and TRBJ1-2, with 8 bases aligning to TRBD1. The CDR3 is made up of 13 amino acids. The germline V gene encodes CDR1 LNHDA and CDR2 SQIVND (reference sequence). Written as DNA, the CDR3 is TGTGCCAGTAGAGACAGGGGCGGCGGTCCTTATGGCTTC. Residues: CASRDRGGGPYGF.